A selection of T cell receptor beta chains follows, all from one sample in a study of T-cell reconstitution after alpha-beta-depleted transplantation in children. TCRdb re-analysed the PCR reads in MiXCR, keeping a single row per CDR3 protein. The sample has tens of thousands of distinct CDR3 sequences; about 5.7% are singletons. Here the sequenced sample was PBMCs, mostly from graft donor cells, taken 60 days after TCRalphabeta/CD19-depleted stem cell transplant. The receptors were sampled from a female patient aged 2-10 years who had a stem cell transplant for aplastic anemia, so the T cells may come from the graft donor. The CDR3 runs from the conserved cysteine through the conserved F or W. A D gene is named only where the DNA matches it firmly. Part of the rows lack a size; the others show once, few, many or a class for expanded clones.

cdr3_aa: CASSYSGRWEPQHF
cdr3_nt: TGTGCCAGCAGTTATAGCGGGAGGTGGGAGCCCCAGCATTTT
clone_size: NA
j_call: TRBJ1-5
d_call: NA
v_call: TRBV6-2/TRBV6-3
cdr3_length: 14

cdr3_aa: CASSPRGSGTDTQYF
cdr3_nt: TGTGCCAGCTCACCACGAGGATCGGGGACAGATACGCAGTATTTT
clone_size: many
j_call: TRBJ2-3
d_call: NA
v_call: TRBV18
cdr3_length: 15

cdr3_aa: CASSPPSNTGELFF
cdr3_nt: TGTGCCAGCTCACCACCCTCGAACACCGGGGAGCTGTTTTTT
clone_size: many
j_call: TRBJ2-2
d_call: NA
v_call: TRBV18
cdr3_length: 14

cdr3_aa: CASRSSSTDTQYF
cdr3_nt: TGTGCCAGTAGATCCTCGAGCACAGATACGCAGTATTTT
clone_size: NA
j_call: TRBJ2-3
d_call: NA
v_call: TRBV19
cdr3_length: 13

cdr3_aa: CASSSGLAGADREETQYF
cdr3_nt: TGTGCCAGCAGTTCGGGACTAGCGGGAGCCGATCGAGAAGAGACCCAGTACTTC
clone_size: many
j_call: TRBJ2-5
d_call: TRBD2
v_call: TRBV28
cdr3_length: 18

cdr3_aa: CRALQGTEAFF
cdr3_nt: TGCAGAGCACTACAGGGAACTGAAGCTTTCTTT
clone_size: many
j_call: TRBJ1-1
d_call: NA
v_call: TRBV20-1
cdr3_length: 11

cdr3_aa: CASSQPTGGYQPQHF
cdr3_nt: TGTGCCAGCAGTCAACCGACAGGGGGATATCAGCCCCAGCATTTT
clone_size: many
j_call: TRBJ1-5
d_call: TRBD1
v_call: TRBV28
cdr3_length: 15

cdr3_aa: CASSLVREYGEQFF
cdr3_nt: TGTGCCAGCAGCTTAGTGCGGGAGTATGGTGAGCAGTTCTTC
clone_size: many
j_call: TRBJ2-1
d_call: TRBD2
v_call: TRBV11-2
cdr3_length: 14

cdr3_aa: CASNGLPGEQYF
cdr3_nt: TGTGCCAGCAACGGACTCCCCGGAGAGCAGTACTTC
clone_size: many
j_call: TRBJ2-7
d_call: NA
v_call: TRBV28
cdr3_length: 12

cdr3_aa: CASRDLPGQGSNEQFF
cdr3_nt: TGTGCCAGCAGGGACCTACCGGGACAGGGGTCCAATGAGCAGTTCTTC
clone_size: many
j_call: TRBJ2-1
d_call: TRBD1
v_call: TRBV6-2/TRBV6-3
cdr3_length: 16

cdr3_aa: CASSQVRTGRDTGELFF
cdr3_nt: TGCGCCAGCAGCCAAGTCCGGACAGGGAGAGACACCGGGGAGCTGTTTTTT
clone_size: many
j_call: TRBJ2-2
d_call: TRBD1
v_call: TRBV4-1
cdr3_length: 17

cdr3_aa: CASSSPSAGGASEQYF
cdr3_nt: TGTGCCAGCAGTTCCCCCTCGGCGGGAGGGGCCTCCGAGCAGTACTTC
clone_size: many
j_call: TRBJ2-7
d_call: TRBD2
v_call: TRBV28
cdr3_length: 16